Sequencing of this T cell receptor beta chain was carried out in a study of T-cell memory formation after mild COVID-19. TCRdb itself ran the 5' RACE reads through MiXCR, one entry per CDR3 protein. The sample holds 250,000 to 350,000 distinct CDR3 sequences, roughly 15% seen once. The TCR was taken from a man between 18 and 35 years old who had mild COVID-19 (a few samples of this study predate the infection). Cell type and time point are not known. The sequenced sample consisted of PBMCs or a T cell subset sorted from them (not recorded which).

CDR3 DNA sequence: TGCGCCAGCAGCCTAGACAGCGAGCAGTACTTC. This codes for CASSLDSEQYF. This chain joins TRBV5-1 and TRBJ2-7, with D possibly being TRBD1 (5 bases). The length of the CDR3 is 11 residues. The ends were cut back, 4 bases at V and 6 bases at J, with 8 bases in the middle. CDR1 is SGHRS and CDR2 is YFSETQ in the germline V gene.